This TCR beta chain was identified in a study of blood T cell repertoires in COVID-19. The wider study: Samples taken during acute and convalescent COVID-19 were collected in the United States, Italy and Spain. Nucleic acid was either cDNA or gDNA, and it came from T cells, B-cell-depleted T cells, or PBMCs.

Per the original data handling: Estimates of nucleated cell counts were drawn from the amplification of reference gene primers. Only in-frame clones appear in the TCRdb table, and some are missing; sequencing was by immunoSEQ multiplex PCR. V, J and clone size derive from that table, while D and trimming were established from the DNA sequence. The sample includes roughly 84,000 clones, 80% of them seen just once. This clone was recorded only once. CDR1 is SGHVS, CDR2 FQNEAQ, per germline. The V gene lost 3 bases and the J gene lost 12 bases, with 9 bases spanning the gap. The CDR3 runs to 12 residues.

V usage is TRBV7-8 and J usage is TRBJ1-6, with D possibly matching TRBD1 (6 bases). This sequence originates from a woman aged 40 to 50 with active or convalescent COVID-19. Input material: peripheral blood. This chain's CDR3 is CASSFTGLPLHF. CDR3 sequence (DNA): TGTGCCAGCAGCTTTACAGGGTTACCCCTCCACTTT.